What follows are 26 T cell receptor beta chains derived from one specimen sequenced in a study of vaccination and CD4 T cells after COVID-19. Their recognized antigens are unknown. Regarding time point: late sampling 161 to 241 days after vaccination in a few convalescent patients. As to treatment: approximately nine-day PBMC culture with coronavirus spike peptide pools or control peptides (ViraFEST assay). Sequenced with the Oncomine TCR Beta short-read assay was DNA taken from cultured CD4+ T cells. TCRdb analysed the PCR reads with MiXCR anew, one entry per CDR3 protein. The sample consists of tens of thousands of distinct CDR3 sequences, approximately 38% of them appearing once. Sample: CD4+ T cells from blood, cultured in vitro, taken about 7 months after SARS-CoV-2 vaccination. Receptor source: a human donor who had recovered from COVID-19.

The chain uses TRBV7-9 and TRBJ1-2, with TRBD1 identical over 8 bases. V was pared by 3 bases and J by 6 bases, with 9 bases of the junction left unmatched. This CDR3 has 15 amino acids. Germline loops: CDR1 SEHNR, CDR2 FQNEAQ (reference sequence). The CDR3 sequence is CASSFLTGGMDGYTF. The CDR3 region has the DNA TGTGCCAGCAGCTTTTTAACAGGGGGAATGGATGGCTACACCTTC.

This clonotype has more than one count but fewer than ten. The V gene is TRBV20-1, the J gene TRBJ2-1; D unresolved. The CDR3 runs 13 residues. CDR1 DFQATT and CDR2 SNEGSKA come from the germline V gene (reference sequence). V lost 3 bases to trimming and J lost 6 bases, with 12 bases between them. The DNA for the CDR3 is TGCAGTGCTAGTCGCGGTCTCGGCAATGAGCAGTTCTTC. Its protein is CSASRGLGNEQFF.

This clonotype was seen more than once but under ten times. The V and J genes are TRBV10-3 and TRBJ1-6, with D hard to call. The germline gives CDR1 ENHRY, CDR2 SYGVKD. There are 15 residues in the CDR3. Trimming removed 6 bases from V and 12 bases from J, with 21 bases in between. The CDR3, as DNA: TGTGCCATCAGACTCAGGATTGTTCGTGCTTTACCCCTCCACTTT. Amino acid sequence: CAIRLRIVRALPLHF.

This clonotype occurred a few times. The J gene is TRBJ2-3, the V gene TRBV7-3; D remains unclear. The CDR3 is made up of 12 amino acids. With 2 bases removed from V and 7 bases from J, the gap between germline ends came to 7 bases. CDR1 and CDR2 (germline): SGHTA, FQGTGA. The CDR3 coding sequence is TGTGCCAGCAGCTTAGTACCACATACGCAGTATTTT. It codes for CASSLVPHTQYF.

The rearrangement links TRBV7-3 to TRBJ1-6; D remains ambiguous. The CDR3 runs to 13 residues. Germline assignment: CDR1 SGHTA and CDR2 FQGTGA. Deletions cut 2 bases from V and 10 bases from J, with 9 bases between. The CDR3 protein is CASSLRIGSPLHF. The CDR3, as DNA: TGTGCCAGCAGCTTACGTATCGGGTCACCCCTCCACTTT.

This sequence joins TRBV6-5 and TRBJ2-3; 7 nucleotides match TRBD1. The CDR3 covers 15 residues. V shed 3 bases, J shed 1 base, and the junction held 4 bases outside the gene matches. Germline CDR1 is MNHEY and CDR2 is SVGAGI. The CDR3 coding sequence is TGTGCCAGCAGTTATCGCCAGGGGGGCACAGATACGCAGTATTTT. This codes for CASSYRQGGTDTQYF.

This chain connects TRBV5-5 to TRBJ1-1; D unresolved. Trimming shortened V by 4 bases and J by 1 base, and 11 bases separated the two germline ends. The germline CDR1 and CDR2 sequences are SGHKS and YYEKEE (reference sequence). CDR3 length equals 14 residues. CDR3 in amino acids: CASSRAGGNTEAFF. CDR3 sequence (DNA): TGTGCCAGCAGCCGTGCGGGCGGGAACACTGAAGCTTTCTTT.

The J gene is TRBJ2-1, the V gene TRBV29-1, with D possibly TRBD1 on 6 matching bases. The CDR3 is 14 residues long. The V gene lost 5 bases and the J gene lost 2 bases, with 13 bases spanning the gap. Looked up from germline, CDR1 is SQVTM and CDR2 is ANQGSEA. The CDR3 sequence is CSVIRDTPYNEQFF. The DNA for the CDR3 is TGCAGCGTTATAAGGGACACCCCCTACAATGAGCAGTTCTTC.

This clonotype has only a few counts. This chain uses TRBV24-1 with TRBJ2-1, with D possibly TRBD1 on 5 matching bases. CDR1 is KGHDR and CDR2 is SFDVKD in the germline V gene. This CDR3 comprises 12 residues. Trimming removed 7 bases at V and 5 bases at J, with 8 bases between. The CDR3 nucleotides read TGTGCCACCAGAGGCAGGGACAATGAGCAGTTCTTC. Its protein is CATRGRDNEQFF.

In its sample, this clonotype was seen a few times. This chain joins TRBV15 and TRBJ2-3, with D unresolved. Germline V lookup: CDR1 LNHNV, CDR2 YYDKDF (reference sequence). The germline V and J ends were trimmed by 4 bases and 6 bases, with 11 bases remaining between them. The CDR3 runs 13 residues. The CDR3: CATSKILWDTQYF. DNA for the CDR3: TGTGCCACCAGCAAGATCTTATGGGATACGCAGTATTTT. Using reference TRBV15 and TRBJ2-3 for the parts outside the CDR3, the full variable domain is DAMVIQNPRYQVTQFGKPVTLSCSQTLNHNVMYWYQQKSSQAPKLLFHYYDKDFNNEADTPDNFQSRRPNTSFCFLDIRSPGLGDTAMYLCATSKILWDTQYFGPGTRLTVL.

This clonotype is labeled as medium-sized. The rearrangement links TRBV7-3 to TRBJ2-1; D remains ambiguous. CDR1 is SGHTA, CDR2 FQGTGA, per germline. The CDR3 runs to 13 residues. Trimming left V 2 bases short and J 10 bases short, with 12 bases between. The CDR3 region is CASSLGPIREQFF. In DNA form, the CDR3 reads TGTGCCAGCAGCTTAGGGCCGATTCGGGAGCAGTTCTTC.

The chain's CDR3 is CASSVANYGYTF. In DNA form, the CDR3 reads TGTGCCAGCAGCGTAGCTAACTATGGCTACACCTTC. The chain couples TRBV9 to TRBJ1-2, with D unclear. The V gene's germline CDR1 is SGDLS and CDR2 YYNGEE. The CDR3 length is 12 residues. Trimming shortened V by 0 bases and J by 0 bases, and 0 bases separated the two germline ends.

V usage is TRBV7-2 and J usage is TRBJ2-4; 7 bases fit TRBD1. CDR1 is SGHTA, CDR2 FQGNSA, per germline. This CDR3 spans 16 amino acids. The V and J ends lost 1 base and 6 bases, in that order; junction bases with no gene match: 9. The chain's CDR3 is CASSLDRGTAVNIQYF. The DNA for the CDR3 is TGTGCCAGCAGCTTAGACAGAGGGACAGCAGTAAACATTCAGTACTTC. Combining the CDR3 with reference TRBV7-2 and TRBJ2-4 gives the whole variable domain GAGVSQSPSNKVTEKGKDVELRCDPISGHTALYWYRQSLGQGLEFLIYFQGNSAPDKSGLPSDRFSAERTGGSVSTLTIQRTQQEDSAVYLCASSLDRGTAVNIQYFGAGTRLSVL.

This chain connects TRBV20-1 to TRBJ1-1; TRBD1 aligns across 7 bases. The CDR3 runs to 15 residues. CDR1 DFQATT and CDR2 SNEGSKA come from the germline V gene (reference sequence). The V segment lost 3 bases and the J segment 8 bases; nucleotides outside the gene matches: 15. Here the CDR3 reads CSASLPGTEGDEAFF. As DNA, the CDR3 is TGCAGTGCTAGCCTCCCCGGGACAGAGGGGGACGAAGCTTTCTTT.

CDR3 nucleotide sequence: TGTGCCTGGGCCGGGACAGGGAGTCAGCCCCAGCATTTT. This sequence encodes CAWAGTGSQPQHF. The V gene is TRBV30, the J gene TRBJ1-5, with TRBD1 identical over 9 bases. CDR1 GTSNPN and CDR2 SVGIG come from the germline V gene (reference sequence). V shed 5 bases and J 6 bases; nucleotides not matched to a gene: 5. The CDR3 sequence is 13 residues long.

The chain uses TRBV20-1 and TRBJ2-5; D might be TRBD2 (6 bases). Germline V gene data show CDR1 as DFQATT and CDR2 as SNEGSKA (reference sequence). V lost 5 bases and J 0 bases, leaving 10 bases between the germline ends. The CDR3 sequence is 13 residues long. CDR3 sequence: CSALGGYQETQYF. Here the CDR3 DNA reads TGCAGTGCTTTGGGGGGTTACCAAGAGACCCAGTACTTC.

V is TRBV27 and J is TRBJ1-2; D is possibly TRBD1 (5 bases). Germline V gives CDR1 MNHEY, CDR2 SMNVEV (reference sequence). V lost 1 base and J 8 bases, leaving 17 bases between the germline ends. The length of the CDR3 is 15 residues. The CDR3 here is CASSLFVDGQGGYTF. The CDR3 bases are TGTGCCAGCAGTTTATTTGTTGACGGGCAGGGCGGCTACACCTTC.

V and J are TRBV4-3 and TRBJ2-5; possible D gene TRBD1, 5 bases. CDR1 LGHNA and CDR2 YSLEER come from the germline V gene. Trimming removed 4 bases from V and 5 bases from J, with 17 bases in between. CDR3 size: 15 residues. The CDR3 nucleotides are TGCGCCAGCAGCCCGGACAAGCGCCCATTGGAGACCCAGTACTTC. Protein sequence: CASSPDKRPLETQYF.

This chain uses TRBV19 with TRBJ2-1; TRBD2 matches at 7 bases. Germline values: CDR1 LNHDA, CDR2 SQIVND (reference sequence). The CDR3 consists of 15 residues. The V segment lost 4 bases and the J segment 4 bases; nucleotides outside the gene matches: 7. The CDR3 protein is CASSTWLAEYNEQFF. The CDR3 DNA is TGTGCCAGTAGTACTTGGCTAGCGGAGTACAATGAGCAGTTCTTC.

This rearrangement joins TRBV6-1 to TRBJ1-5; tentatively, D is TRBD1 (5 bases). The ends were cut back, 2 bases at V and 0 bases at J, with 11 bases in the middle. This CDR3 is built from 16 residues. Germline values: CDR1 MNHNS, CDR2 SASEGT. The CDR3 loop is CASSEPGLYSNQPQHF. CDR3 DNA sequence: TGTGCCAGCAGTGAACCGGGACTGTATAGCAATCAGCCCCAGCATTTT.

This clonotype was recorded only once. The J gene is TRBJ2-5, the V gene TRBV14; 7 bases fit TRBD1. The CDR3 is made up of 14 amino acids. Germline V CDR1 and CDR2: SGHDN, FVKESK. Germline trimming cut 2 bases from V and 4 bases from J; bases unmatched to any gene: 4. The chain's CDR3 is CASSQLTGVETQYF. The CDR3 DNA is TGTGCCAGCAGCCAACTAACAGGGGTAGAGACCCAGTACTTC.

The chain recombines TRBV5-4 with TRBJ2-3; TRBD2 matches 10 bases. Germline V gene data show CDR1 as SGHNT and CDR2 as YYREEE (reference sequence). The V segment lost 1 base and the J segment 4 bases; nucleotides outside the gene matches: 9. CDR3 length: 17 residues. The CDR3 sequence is CASSLLTLAGGADTQYF. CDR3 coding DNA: TGTGCCAGCAGCTTGCTTACGTTAGCGGGGGGAGCAGATACGCAGTATTTT.

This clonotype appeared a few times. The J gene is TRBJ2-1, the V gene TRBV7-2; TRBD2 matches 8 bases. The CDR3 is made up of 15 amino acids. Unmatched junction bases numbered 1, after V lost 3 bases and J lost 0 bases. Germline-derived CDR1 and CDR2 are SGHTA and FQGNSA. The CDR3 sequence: CASSFTSGSYNEQFF. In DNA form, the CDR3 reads TGTGCCAGCAGCTTTACTAGCGGCTCCTACAATGAGCAGTTCTTC.

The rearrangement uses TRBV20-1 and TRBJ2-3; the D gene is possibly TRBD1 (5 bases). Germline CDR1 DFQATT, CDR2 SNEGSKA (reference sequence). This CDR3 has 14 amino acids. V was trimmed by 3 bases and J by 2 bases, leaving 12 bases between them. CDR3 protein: CSARRQGYTDTQYF. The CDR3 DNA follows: TGCAGTGCTAGGAGGCAGGGCTACACAGATACGCAGTATTTT.

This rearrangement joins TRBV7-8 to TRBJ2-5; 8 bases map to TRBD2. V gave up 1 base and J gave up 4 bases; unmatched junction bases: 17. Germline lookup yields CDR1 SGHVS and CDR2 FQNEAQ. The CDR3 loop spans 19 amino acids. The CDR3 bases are TGTGCCAGCAGCTTAGTCCGATACCAGGACGGGAGGGGTGGAGAGACCCAGTACTTC. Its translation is CASSLVRYQDGRGGETQYF.

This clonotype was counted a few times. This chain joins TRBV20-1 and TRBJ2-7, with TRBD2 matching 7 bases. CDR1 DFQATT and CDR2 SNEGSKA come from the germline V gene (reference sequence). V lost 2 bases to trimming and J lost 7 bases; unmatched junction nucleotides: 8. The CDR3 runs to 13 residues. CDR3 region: CSARRRESGEQYF. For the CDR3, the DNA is TGCAGTGCTAGAAGGCGGGAGTCGGGGGAGCAGTACTTC.